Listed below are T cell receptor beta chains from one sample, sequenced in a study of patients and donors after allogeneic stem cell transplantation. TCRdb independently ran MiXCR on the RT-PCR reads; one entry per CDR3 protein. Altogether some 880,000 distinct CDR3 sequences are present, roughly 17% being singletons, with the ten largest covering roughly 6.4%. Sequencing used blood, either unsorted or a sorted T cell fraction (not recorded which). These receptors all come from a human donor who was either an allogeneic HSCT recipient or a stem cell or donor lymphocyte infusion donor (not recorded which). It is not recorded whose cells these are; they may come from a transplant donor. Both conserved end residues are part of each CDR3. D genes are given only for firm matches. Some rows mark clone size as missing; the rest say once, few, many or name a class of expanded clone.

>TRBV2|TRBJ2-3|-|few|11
CASSGETTQYF
TGTGCCAGCAGTGGTGAGACTACGCAGTATTTT
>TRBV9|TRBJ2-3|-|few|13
CASSGRGQYTQYF
TGTGCCAGCAGCGGCCGTGGACAATATACGCAGTATTTT
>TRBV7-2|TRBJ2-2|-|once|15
CASSSGRWATGELFF
TGTGCCAGCAGCTCAGGCCGTTGGGCCACCGGGGAGCTGTTTTTT
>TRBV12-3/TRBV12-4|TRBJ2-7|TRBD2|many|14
CASSPRLAGGEQYF
TGTGCCAGCAGTCCCAGACTAGCGGGAGGCGAGCAGTACTTC
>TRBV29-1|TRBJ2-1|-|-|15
CSVEGRARKGNEQFF
TGCAGCGTTGAAGGTAGGGCTAGGAAGGGCAATGAGCAGTTCTTC
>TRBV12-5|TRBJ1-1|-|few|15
CASGPLGGADTEAFF
TGTGCTAGTGGTCCCTTGGGGGGGGCGGACACTGAAGCTTTCTTT
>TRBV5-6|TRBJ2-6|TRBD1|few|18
CASSLGVQGAPGANVLTF
TGTGCCAGCAGCTTGGGAGTACAGGGGGCGCCGGGGGCCAACGTCCTGACTTTC
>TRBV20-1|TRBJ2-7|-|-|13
CSARDSAATEQYF
TGCAGTGCTAGAGATAGCGCAGCAACCGAGCAGTACTTC
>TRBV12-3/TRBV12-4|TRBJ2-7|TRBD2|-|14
CASSRGLEGGEQYF
TGTGCCAGCAGCCGAGGACTAGAGGGTGGGGAGCAGTACTTC
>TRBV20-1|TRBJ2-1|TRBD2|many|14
CSAIGTRIYNEQFF
TGCAGTGCTATTGGGACTAGGATTTACAATGAGCAGTTCTTC
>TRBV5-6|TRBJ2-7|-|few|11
CASSLDWEQYF
TGTGCCAGCAGCTTGGACTGGGAGCAGTACTTC
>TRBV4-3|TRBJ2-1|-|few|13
CASSLGLLNEQFF
TGCGCCAGCAGCCTCGGACTCCTCAATGAGCAGTTCTTC
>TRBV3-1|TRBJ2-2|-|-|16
CASSTQKLVSTGELFF
TGTGCCAGCAGCACTCAGAAACTAGTCAGCACCGGGGAGCTGTTTTTT
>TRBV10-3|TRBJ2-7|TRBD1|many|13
CAIRGQGPYEQYF
TGTGCCATCAGAGGACAGGGGCCCTACGAGCAGTACTTC
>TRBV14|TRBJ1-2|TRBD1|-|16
CASSPSRPGTGGGYTF
TGTGCCAGCAGCCCCTCTCGCCCCGGGACAGGAGGCGGCTACACCTTC
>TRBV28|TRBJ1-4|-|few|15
CASSLDPGAGEKLFF
TGTGCCAGCAGTTTAGACCCAGGGGCAGGTGAAAAACTGTTTTTT
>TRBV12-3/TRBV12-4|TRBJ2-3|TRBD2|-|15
CASSRAGPLTDTQYF
TGTGCCAGCAGCCGAGCGGGACCCCTCACAGATACGCAGTATTTT
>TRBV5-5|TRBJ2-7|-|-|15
CASSLAGQNIYEQYF
TGTGCCAGCAGCTTGGCGGGGCAGAACATCTACGAGCAGTACTTC
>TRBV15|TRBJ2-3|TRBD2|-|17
CATSRDKRGGGTDTQYF
TGTGCCACCAGCAGAGATAAGCGGGGGGGCGGAACAGATACGCAGTATTTT
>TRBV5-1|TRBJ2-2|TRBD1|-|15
CASSLPDRATGELFF
TGCGCCAGCAGCTTGCCTGACAGGGCCACCGGGGAGCTGTTTTTT
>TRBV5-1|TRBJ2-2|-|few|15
CASSFTGSNTGELFF
TGCGCCAGCAGCTTCACAGGAAGCAACACCGGGGAGCTGTTTTTT
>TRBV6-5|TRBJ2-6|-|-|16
CASSYFVGSGANVLTF
TGTGCCAGCAGTTATTTTGTAGGTTCTGGGGCCAACGTCCTGACTTTC
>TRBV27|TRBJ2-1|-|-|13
CASSFGTHNEQFF
TGTGCCAGCAGTTTCGGCACCCACAATGAGCAGTTCTTC
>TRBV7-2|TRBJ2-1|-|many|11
CASSYHNEQFF
TGTGCCAGCAGCTATCACAATGAGCAGTTCTTC
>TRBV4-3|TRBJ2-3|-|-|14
CASSQGSWPDTQYF
TGCGCCAGCAGCCAAGGGTCGTGGCCAGATACGCAGTATTTT
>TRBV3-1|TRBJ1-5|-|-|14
CASSLQNSNQPQHF
TGTGCCAGCAGCCTCCAGAATAGCAATCAGCCCCAGCATTTT
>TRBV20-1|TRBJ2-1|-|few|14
CSASARSQGNEQFF
TGCAGTGCTAGCGCCAGGTCCCAGGGGAATGAGCAGTTCTTC
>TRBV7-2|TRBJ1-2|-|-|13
CAIQPQSGYGYTF
TGTGCCATCCAGCCCCAGTCCGGTTATGGCTACACCTTC
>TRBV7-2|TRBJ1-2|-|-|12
CASSPRVGGYTF
TGTGCCAGCAGCCCTCGGGTGGGTGGCTACACCTTC
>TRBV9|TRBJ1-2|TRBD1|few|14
CASSGGQGAYGYTF
TGTGCCAGCAGCGGTGGACAGGGGGCCTATGGCTACACCTTC
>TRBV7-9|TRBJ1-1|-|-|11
CASSSEGLAFF
TGTGCCAGCAGCTCGGAGGGGCTAGCTTTCTTT
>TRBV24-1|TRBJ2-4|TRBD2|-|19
CATSEFLAGETRAKNIQYF
TGTGCCACCAGTGAGTTTCTAGCGGGAGAAACCCGAGCCAAAAACATTCAGTACTTC
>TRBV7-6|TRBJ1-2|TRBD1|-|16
CASSADRANTNYGYTF
TGTGCCAGCAGCGCGGACAGGGCAAACACTAACTATGGCTACACCTTC
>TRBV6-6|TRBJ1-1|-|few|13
CASNGHMNTEAFF
TGTGCCAGCAACGGACACATGAACACTGAAGCTTTCTTT
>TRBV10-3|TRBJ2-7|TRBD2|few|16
CAISRTSGSAGYEQYF
TGTGCCATCAGTAGGACTAGCGGGAGCGCGGGATACGAGCAGTACTTC
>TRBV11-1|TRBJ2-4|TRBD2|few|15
CASSSPGLARDIQYF
TGTGCCAGCAGCTCACCGGGACTAGCTCGGGACATTCAGTACTTC
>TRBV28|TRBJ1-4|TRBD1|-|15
CASSGRGLGNEKLFF
TGTGCCAGCAGCGGCAGGGGGCTTGGTAATGAAAAACTGTTTTTT
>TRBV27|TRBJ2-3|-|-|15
CASSFVGDGTDTQYF
TGTGCCAGCAGTTTTGTAGGGGACGGCACAGATACGCAGTATTTT
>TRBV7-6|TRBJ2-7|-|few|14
CASSLAQGNYEQYF
TGTGCCAGCAGCTTAGCGCAAGGGAACTACGAGCAGTACTTC
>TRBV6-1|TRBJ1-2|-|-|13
CALQSGRRDGYTF
TGTGCTTTACAATCTGGCAGGCGGGATGGCTACACCTTC
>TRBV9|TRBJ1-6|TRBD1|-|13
CASSMGQLSPLHF
TGTGCCAGCAGCATGGGACAGCTCTCACCCCTCCACTTT
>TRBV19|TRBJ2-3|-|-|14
CASSIVRLSDTQYF
TGTGCCAGTAGTATAGTTCGGTTATCGGATACGCAGTATTTT
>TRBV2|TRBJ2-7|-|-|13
CARNSLRGNEQYF
TGTGCCAGAAATTCGCTACGGGGTAACGAGCAGTACTTC